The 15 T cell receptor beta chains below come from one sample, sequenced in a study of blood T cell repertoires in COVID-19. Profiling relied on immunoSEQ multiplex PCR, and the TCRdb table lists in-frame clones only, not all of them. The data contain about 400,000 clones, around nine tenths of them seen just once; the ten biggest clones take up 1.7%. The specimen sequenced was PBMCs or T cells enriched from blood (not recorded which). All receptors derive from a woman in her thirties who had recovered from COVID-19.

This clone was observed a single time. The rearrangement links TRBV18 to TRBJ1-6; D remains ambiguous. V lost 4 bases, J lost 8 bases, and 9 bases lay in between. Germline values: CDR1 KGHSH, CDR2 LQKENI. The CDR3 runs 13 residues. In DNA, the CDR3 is TGTGCCAGCTCACGCCGAGAAGATTCACCCCTCCACTTT. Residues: CASSRREDSPLHF.

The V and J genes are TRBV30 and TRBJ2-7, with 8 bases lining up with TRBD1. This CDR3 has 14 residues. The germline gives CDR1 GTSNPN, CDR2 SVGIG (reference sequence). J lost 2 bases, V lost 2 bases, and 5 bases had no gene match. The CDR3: CAWSLQGVAYEQYF. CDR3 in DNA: TGTGCCTGGAGTTTACAGGGGGTCGCCTACGAGCAGTACTTC.

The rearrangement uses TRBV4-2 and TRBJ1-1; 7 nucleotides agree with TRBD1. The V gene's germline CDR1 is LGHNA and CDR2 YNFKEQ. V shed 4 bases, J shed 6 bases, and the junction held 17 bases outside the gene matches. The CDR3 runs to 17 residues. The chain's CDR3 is CASSLRNDRAQASEAFF. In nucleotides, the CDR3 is TGTGCCAGCAGCCTGAGAAATGACAGGGCGCAGGCATCTGAAGCTTTCTTT.

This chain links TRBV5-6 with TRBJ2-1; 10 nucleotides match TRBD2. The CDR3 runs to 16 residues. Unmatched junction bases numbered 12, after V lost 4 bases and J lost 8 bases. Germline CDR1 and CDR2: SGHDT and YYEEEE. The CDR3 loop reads CASSPGLATLGDEQFF. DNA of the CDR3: TGTGCCAGCAGCCCGGGACTAGCGACTTTGGGGGATGAGCAGTTCTTC.

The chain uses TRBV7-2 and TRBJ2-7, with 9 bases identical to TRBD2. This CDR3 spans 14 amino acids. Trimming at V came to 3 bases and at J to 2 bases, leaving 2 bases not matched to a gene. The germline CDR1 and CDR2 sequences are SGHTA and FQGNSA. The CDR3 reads CASSFASGTYEQYF. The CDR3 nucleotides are TGTGCCAGCAGCTTTGCTAGCGGGACCTACGAGCAGTACTTC.

CDR3 coding DNA: TGCGCCAGCAGCCAAACAGGGGGCGCCAGCAATGAGCAGTTCTTC. This encodes CASSQTGGASNEQFF. This rearrangement joins TRBV4-1 to TRBJ2-1; TRBD1 agrees at 9 bases. V lost 2 bases, J lost 6 bases, and 5 bases stayed unmatched. The CDR3 sequence is 15 residues long. The germline V gene encodes CDR1 MGHRA and CDR2 YSYEKL.

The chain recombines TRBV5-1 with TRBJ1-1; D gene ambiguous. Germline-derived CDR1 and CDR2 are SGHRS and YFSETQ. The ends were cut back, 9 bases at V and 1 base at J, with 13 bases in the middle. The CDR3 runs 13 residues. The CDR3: CATRVGWNTEAFF. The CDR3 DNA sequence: TGCGCCACCCGGGTGGGTTGGAACACTGAAGCTTTCTTT.

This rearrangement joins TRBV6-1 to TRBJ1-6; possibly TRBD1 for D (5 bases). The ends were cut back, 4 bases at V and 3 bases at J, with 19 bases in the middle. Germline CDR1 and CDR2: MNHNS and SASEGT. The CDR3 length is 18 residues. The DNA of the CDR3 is TGTGCCAGCAGTGTTTTGCTTGGGGGAGGCAGCTATAATTCACCCCTCCACTTT. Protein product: CASSVLLGGGSYNSPLHF.

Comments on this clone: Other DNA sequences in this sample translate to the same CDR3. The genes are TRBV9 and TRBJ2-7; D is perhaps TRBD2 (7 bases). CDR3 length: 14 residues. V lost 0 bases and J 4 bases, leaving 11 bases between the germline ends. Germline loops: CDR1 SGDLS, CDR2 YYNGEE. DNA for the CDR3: TGTGCCAGCAGCGTAGCTGAGGGGGGGTACGAGCAGTACTTC. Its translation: CASSVAEGGYEQYF.

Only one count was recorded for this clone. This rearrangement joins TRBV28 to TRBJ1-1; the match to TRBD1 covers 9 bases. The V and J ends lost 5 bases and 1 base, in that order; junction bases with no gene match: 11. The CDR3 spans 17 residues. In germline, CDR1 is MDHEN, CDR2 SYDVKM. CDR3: CASSRRLTGGANTEAFF. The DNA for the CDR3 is TGTGCCAGCAGTAGGCGACTTACAGGGGGCGCGAACACTGAAGCTTTCTTT.

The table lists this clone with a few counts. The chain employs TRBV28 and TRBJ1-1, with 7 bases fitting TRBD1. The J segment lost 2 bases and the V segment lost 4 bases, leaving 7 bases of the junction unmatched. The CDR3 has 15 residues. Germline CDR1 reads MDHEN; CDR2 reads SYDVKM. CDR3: CASSSDREENTEAFF. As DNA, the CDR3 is TGTGCCAGCAGTTCAGACAGGGAGGAAAACACTGAAGCTTTCTTT.

CDR3 sequence reads: CASSAAGADTGELFF. Here the CDR3 DNA reads TGTGCCAGCAGTGCAGCGGGGGCGGACACCGGGGAGCTGTTTTTT. This chain links TRBV2 with TRBJ2-2; 8 bases agree with TRBD2. Trimming took 4 bases from V and 3 from J; bases not matched to a gene: 4. This CDR3 is built from 15 residues. The germline V gene has CDR1 SNHLY and CDR2 FYNNEI.

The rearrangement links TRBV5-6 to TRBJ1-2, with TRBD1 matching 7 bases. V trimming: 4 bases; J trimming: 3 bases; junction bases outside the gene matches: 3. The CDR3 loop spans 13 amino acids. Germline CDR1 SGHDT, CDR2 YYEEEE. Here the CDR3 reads CASSNQGDYGYTF. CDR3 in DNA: TGTGCCAGCAGCAATCAGGGGGACTATGGCTACACCTTC.

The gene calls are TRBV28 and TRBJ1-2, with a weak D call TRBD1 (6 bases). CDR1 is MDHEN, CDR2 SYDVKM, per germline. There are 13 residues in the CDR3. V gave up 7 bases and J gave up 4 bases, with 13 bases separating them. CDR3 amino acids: CASNGGGGYGYTF. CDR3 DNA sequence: TGTGCCAGCAACGGGGGAGGGGGCTATGGCTACACCTTC.

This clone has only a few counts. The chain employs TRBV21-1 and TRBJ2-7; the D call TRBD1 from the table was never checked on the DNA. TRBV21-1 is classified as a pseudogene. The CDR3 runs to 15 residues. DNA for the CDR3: TGTGCCAGCAGAACCCCAGACAGTTCCCCCTACGAGCAGTACTTC. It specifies CASRTPDSSPYEQYF.